These T cell receptor beta chains were read from a single sample in a study of OX40 agonist ivuxolimab in advanced cancers. Assay: immunoSEQ multiplex PCR; the TCRdb copy retains only in-frame clones and omits some. The top ten clones hold 5% of a sample with about 70,000 clones, roughly 81% of them seen once. The material was CD4+ or CD8+ T cells sorted from blood, obtained in a trial of the OX40 agonist ivuxolimab. All receptors derive from an adult with an advanced solid tumor such as melanoma, head and neck, liver or kidney cancer. CDR3s include the opening cysteine and the closing phenylalanine or tryptophan. Each record gives: V gene, D gene, J gene, clone size, CDR3 length, CDR3 protein, CDR3 DNA. The D gene is left open where the match is weak. The size of a clone is reported for some rows only, either as once, few or many, or as a class for expanded clones.

v_gene: TRBV19; d_gene: TRBD1; j_gene: TRBJ1-6; abundance: few; len: 14; CDR3aa: CASSGQGGDSPLHF; CDR3nt: TGTGCCAGTAGTGGACAGGGCGGAGATTCACCCCTCCACTTT
v_gene: TRBV7-7; d_gene: NA; j_gene: TRBJ2-3; abundance: NA; len: 15; CDR3aa: CASGTGLSGTDTQYF; CDR3nt: TGTGCTAGCGGCACGGGACTCTCTGGGACAGATACGCAGTATTTT
v_gene: TRBV7-8; d_gene: NA; j_gene: TRBJ1-5; abundance: NA; len: 13; CDR3aa: CASSLGSSQPQHF; CDR3nt: TGTGCCAGCAGCTTAGGCTCGTCTCAGCCCCAGCATTTT
v_gene: TRBV5-1; d_gene: NA; j_gene: TRBJ2-3; abundance: NA; len: 14; CDR3aa: CASSLIAWRDTQYF; CDR3nt: TGCGCCAGCAGCTTGATCGCCTGGCGGGATACGCAGTATTTT
v_gene: TRBV18; d_gene: NA; j_gene: TRBJ1-2; abundance: NA; len: 14; CDR3aa: CASSPENGAMGYTF; CDR3nt: TGTGCCAGCTCACCCGAAAACGGAGCTATGGGCTACACCTTC
v_gene: TRBV6-5; d_gene: NA; j_gene: TRBJ1-2; abundance: NA; len: 13; CDR3aa: CASSWTENYGYTF; CDR3nt: TGTGCCAGCAGTTGGACAGAGAACTATGGCTACACCTTC
v_gene: TRBV10-3; d_gene: NA; j_gene: TRBJ2-3; abundance: few; len: 15; CDR3aa: CAISVKGGLTDTQYF; CDR3nt: TGTGCCATCAGTGTGAAAGGCGGGCTCACAGATACGCAGTATTTT
v_gene: TRBV18; d_gene: TRBD2; j_gene: TRBJ2-7; abundance: few; len: 17; CDR3aa: CASSPIGGGVRPHEQYF; CDR3nt: TGTGCCAGCTCACCTATCGGGGGGGGCGTAAGACCGCACGAGCAGTACTTC
v_gene: TRBV5-6; d_gene: NA; j_gene: TRBJ1-4; abundance: NA; len: 15; CDR3aa: CASSSDYIRDEKLFF; CDR3nt: TGTGCCAGCAGCTCCGATTACATCAGGGACGAAAAACTGTTTTTT
v_gene: TRBV19; d_gene: NA; j_gene: TRBJ1-5; abundance: NA; len: 12; CDR3aa: CASSHSGKPQHF; CDR3nt: TGTGCCAGTAGTCACTCGGGGAAGCCCCAGCATTTT
v_gene: TRBV19; d_gene: TRBD1; j_gene: TRBJ1-5; abundance: NA; len: 17; CDR3aa: CASSMRGQGLSNQPQHF; CDR3nt: TGTGCCAGTAGTATGAGGGGACAGGGACTTAGCAATCAGCCCCAGCATTTT
v_gene: TRBV5-8; d_gene: TRBD1; j_gene: TRBJ2-5; abundance: once; len: 16; CDR3aa: CASSLGGTGARETQYF; CDR3nt: TGTGCCAGTAGCCTCGGCGGGACAGGGGCTAGAGAGACCCAGTACTTC
v_gene: TRBV5-1; d_gene: NA; j_gene: TRBJ2-5; abundance: few; len: 15; CDR3aa: CASSLRTGRGETQYF; CDR3nt: TGCGCCAGCAGCTTGAGGACGGGACGCGGGGAGACCCAGTACTTC
v_gene: TRBV5-1; d_gene: TRBD2; j_gene: TRBJ2-7; abundance: NA; len: 15; CDR3aa: CASSWQGLAGYEQYF; CDR3nt: TGCGCCAGCAGCTGGCAGGGGTTAGCGGGGTACGAGCAGTACTTC
v_gene: TRBV27; d_gene: NA; j_gene: TRBJ1-5; abundance: few; len: 15; CDR3aa: CASRAAQNSNQPQHF; CDR3nt: TGTGCCAGCAGGGCAGCACAGAATAGCAATCAGCCCCAGCATTTT
v_gene: TRBV7-6; d_gene: NA; j_gene: TRBJ2-2; abundance: NA; len: 18; CDR3aa: CASSLASGSQGNTGELFF; CDR3nt: TGTGCCAGCAGCTTAGCTAGTGGGTCTCAGGGAAACACCGGGGAGCTGTTTTTT
v_gene: TRBV7-2; d_gene: TRBD2; j_gene: TRBJ2-3; abundance: NA; len: 17; CDR3aa: CASSSDQEAGGPDTQYF; CDR3nt: TGTGCCAGCAGCTCCGACCAAGAGGCGGGAGGCCCAGATACGCAGTATTTT
v_gene: TRBV2; d_gene: NA; j_gene: TRBJ2-6; abundance: NA; len: 13; CDR3aa: CASILFGANVLTF; CDR3nt: TGTGCCAGCATTTTATTCGGGGCCAACGTCCTGACTTTC
v_gene: TRBV30; d_gene: NA; j_gene: TRBJ1-2; abundance: NA; len: 15; CDR3aa: CAWSSPDRTNYGYTF; CDR3nt: TGTGCCTGGAGTTCCCCGGACAGAACTAACTATGGCTACACCTTC
v_gene: TRBV6-5; d_gene: TRBD1; j_gene: TRBJ2-7; abundance: many; len: 14; CDR3aa: CASRPRQGTYEQYF; CDR3nt: TGTGCCAGCAGGCCTAGACAGGGTACCTACGAGCAGTACTTC
v_gene: TRBV19; d_gene: NA; j_gene: TRBJ2-3; abundance: NA; len: 14; CDR3aa: CASSILRGTDTQYF; CDR3nt: TGTGCCAGTAGTATCCTTAGGGGCACAGATACGCAGTATTTT
v_gene: TRBV7-9; d_gene: NA; j_gene: TRBJ2-2; abundance: NA; len: 14; CDR3aa: CASSQGRGTGELFF; CDR3nt: TGTGCCAGCAGCCAAGGGCGGGGCACCGGGGAGCTGTTTTTT
v_gene: TRBV11-2; d_gene: NA; j_gene: TRBJ2-5; abundance: NA; len: 13; CDR3aa: CASSLSLQETQYF; CDR3nt: TGTGCCAGCAGCTTATCCCTACAGGAGACCCAGTACTTC
v_gene: TRBV2; d_gene: NA; j_gene: TRBJ1-3; abundance: NA; len: 13; CDR3aa: CASSVNSGNTIYF; CDR3nt: TGTGCCAGCAGCGTGAACTCTGGAAACACCATATATTTT
v_gene: TRBV4-2; d_gene: NA; j_gene: TRBJ2-7; abundance: few; len: 14; CDR3aa: CASSRETRAYEQYF; CDR3nt: TGTGCCAGCAGCCGAGAGACCAGGGCCTACGAGCAGTACTTC
v_gene: TRBV11-3; d_gene: NA; j_gene: TRBJ2-2; abundance: once; len: 13; CDR3aa: CASSPLDGGELFF; CDR3nt: TGTGCCAGCAGCCCCTTGGATGGCGGGGAGCTGTTTTTT
v_gene: TRBV7-9; d_gene: TRBD2; j_gene: TRBJ2-1; abundance: NA; len: 14; CDR3aa: CASSFLAVHNEQFF; CDR3nt: TGTGCCAGCAGCTTCCTAGCGGTACACAATGAGCAGTTCTTC
v_gene: TRBV2; d_gene: NA; j_gene: TRBJ2-6; abundance: NA; len: 14; CDR3aa: CASRTDSGANVLTF; CDR3nt: TGTGCCAGCAGGACAGACTCTGGGGCCAACGTCCTGACTTTC
v_gene: TRBV5-1; d_gene: NA; j_gene: TRBJ1-2; abundance: NA; len: 14; CDR3aa: CASRSGPTNYGYTF; CDR3nt: TGCGCCAGCAGGTCGGGTCCAACTAACTATGGCTACACCTTC
v_gene: TRBV5-6; d_gene: NA; j_gene: TRBJ1-3; abundance: NA; len: 11; CDR3aa: CASSWGDTIYF; CDR3nt: TGTGCCAGCAGCTGGGGGGACACCATATATTTT
v_gene: TRBV7-9; d_gene: NA; j_gene: TRBJ1-4; abundance: NA; len: 15; CDR3aa: CASSLAGGANEKLFF; CDR3nt: TGTGCCAGCAGCTTAGCCGGAGGGGCCAATGAAAAACTGTTTTTT
v_gene: TRBV19; d_gene: NA; j_gene: TRBJ2-2; abundance: NA; len: 12; CDR3aa: CASRAGAGELFF; CDR3nt: TGTGCCAGTAGGGCAGGGGCCGGGGAGCTGTTTTTT
v_gene: TRBV6-5; d_gene: TRBD1; j_gene: TRBJ1-1; abundance: NA; len: 13; CDR3aa: CASSTGQRNKAFF; CDR3nt: TGTGCCAGCAGTACGGGACAGCGGAATAAAGCTTTCTTT
v_gene: TRBV6-1; d_gene: NA; j_gene: TRBJ2-7; abundance: few; len: 14; CDR3aa: CASGIQAGPYEQYF; CDR3nt: TGTGCCAGCGGGATACAGGCAGGGCCCTACGAGCAGTACTTC
v_gene: TRBV5-1; d_gene: TRBD2; j_gene: TRBJ2-5; abundance: once; len: 16; CDR3aa: CASSWTSGGTQETQYF; CDR3nt: TGCGCCAGCAGCTGGACCTCGGGGGGAACTCAAGAGACCCAGTACTTC
v_gene: TRBV6-5; d_gene: NA; j_gene: TRBJ2-7; abundance: once; len: 14; CDR3aa: CASSPTTHRYEQYF; CDR3nt: TGTGCCAGCAGCCCGACTACCCACAGGTACGAGCAGTACTTC
v_gene: TRBV10-3; d_gene: TRBD1; j_gene: TRBJ1-5; abundance: NA; len: 14; CDR3aa: CAISKDRGAQPQHF; CDR3nt: TGTGCCATCAGTAAGGACAGGGGGGCTCAGCCCCAGCATTTT
v_gene: TRBV2; d_gene: TRBD2; j_gene: TRBJ2-1; abundance: NA; len: 13; CDR3aa: CASSIAGYNEQFF; CDR3nt: TGTGCCAGCAGCATAGCGGGATACAATGAGCAGTTCTTC
v_gene: TRBV7-9; d_gene: NA; j_gene: TRBJ1-3; abundance: many; len: 14; CDR3aa: CASSSPATGNTIYF; CDR3nt: TGTGCCAGCAGTTCCCCGGCGACTGGAAACACCATATATTTT
v_gene: TRBV19; d_gene: TRBD1; j_gene: TRBJ1-2; abundance: NA; len: 15; CDR3aa: CASSSRGARGYGYTF; CDR3nt: TGTGCCAGTAGTAGCAGGGGGGCGAGGGGCTATGGCTACACCTTC
v_gene: TRBV5-5; d_gene: TRBD1; j_gene: TRBJ1-5; abundance: NA; len: 17; CDR3aa: CASSQGNRDRGTQPQHF; CDR3nt: TGTGCCAGCAGCCAAGGTAACCGGGACAGGGGTACTCAGCCCCAGCATTTT
v_gene: TRBV2; d_gene: TRBD1; j_gene: TRBJ2-6; abundance: once; len: 15; CDR3aa: CASSDRGSGANVLTF; CDR3nt: TGTGCCAGCAGTGACAGGGGGTCCGGGGCCAACGTCCTGACTTTC
v_gene: TRBV18; d_gene: NA; j_gene: TRBJ1-2; abundance: NA; len: 13; CDR3aa: CASSPLVHEGYTF; CDR3nt: TGTGCCAGCTCACCACTGGTCCACGAAGGCTACACCTTC
v_gene: TRBV18; d_gene: NA; j_gene: TRBJ2-5; abundance: NA; len: 13; CDR3aa: CASSSDLGETQYF; CDR3nt: TGTGCCAGCTCATCGGACCTGGGAGAGACCCAGTACTTC
v_gene: TRBV6-6; d_gene: TRBD1; j_gene: TRBJ1-3; abundance: NA; len: 15; CDR3aa: CASSPGGYSGNTIYF; CDR3nt: TGTGCCAGCAGTCCAGGGGGTTACTCTGGAAACACCATATATTTT
v_gene: TRBV7-9; d_gene: TRBD1; j_gene: TRBJ2-1; abundance: NA; len: 16; CDR3aa: CASSSRFSGQYNEQFF; CDR3nt: TGTGCCAGCAGCTCGCGGTTCTCGGGACAGTACAATGAGCAGTTCTTC
v_gene: TRBV19; d_gene: TRBD2; j_gene: TRBJ2-2; abundance: once; len: 16; CDR3aa: CASTSSGRGNTGELFF; CDR3nt: TGTGCCTCTACCTCCAGCGGGAGGGGAAACACCGGGGAGCTGTTTTTT
v_gene: TRBV6-6; d_gene: NA; j_gene: TRBJ2-6; abundance: NA; len: 15; CDR3aa: CASRPRSSGANVLTF; CDR3nt: TGTGCCAGTCGACCCCGGAGCTCTGGGGCCAACGTCCTGACTTTC
v_gene: TRBV2; d_gene: TRBD1; j_gene: TRBJ2-7; abundance: NA; len: 14; CDR3aa: CASRDRDIPYEQYF; CDR3nt: TGTGCCAGCAGAGACAGGGACATCCCCTACGAGCAGTACTTC
v_gene: TRBV2; d_gene: TRBD2; j_gene: TRBJ2-3; abundance: NA; len: 15; CDR3aa: CASSARLAPADTQYF; CDR3nt: TGTGCCAGCAGTGCCAGACTAGCGCCAGCCGATACGCAGTATTTT